Below, one T cell receptor (beta chain) is given with its context. Its antigen is unidentified. This sample is part of a study of blood T cells in healthy people across ages. Study conclusions and caveats: CMV status of donors was not determined, possibly confounding expanded clonotype changes. Underestimates were what the diversity estimates from one million T cells were considered to be.

This CDR3 has 15 amino acids. Germline values: CDR1 SGHTA, CDR2 FQGNSA. V gave up 3 bases and J gave up 0 bases; unmatched junction bases: 4. PBMCs were isolated at a quantity of at least 7 million per sample. The use of a sample-barcoded 5' primer and a J-beta primer mix characterized a second PCR of roughly 7 to 11 cycles. Per sample, CDR3-containing paired-end reads numbered at least 2.5 million. TCRdb processed the 5' RACE reads anew with MiXCR; each CDR3 protein has one entry. The profile shows 1.5 million to 2 million distinct CDR3 sequences, roughly 49% of them singletons. Sequenced material: blood. This clonotype originated in a middle-aged woman in good health. The chain employs TRBV7-2 and TRBJ1-1, with TRBD1 identical over 7 bases. CDR3 residues: CASSFATGMNTEAFF. As DNA, the CDR3 is TGTGCCAGCAGCTTCGCGACAGGGATGAACACTGAAGCTTTCTTT.